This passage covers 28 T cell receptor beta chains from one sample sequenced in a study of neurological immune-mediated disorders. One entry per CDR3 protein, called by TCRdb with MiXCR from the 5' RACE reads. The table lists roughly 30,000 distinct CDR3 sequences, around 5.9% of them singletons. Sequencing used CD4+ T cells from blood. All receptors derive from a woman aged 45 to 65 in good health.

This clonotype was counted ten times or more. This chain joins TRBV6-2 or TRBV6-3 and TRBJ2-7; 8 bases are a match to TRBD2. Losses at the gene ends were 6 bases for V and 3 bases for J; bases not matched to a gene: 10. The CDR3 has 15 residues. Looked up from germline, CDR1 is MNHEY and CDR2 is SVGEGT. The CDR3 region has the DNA TGTGCCAGCAGATCCTCTGGCGGGAGGTTCTACGAGCAGTACTTC. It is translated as CASRSSGGRFYEQYF.

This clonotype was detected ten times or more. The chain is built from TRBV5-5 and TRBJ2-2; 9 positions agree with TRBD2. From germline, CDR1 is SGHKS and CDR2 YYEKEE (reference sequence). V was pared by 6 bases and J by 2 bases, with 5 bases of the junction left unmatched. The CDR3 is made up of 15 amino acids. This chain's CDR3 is CASIWTSVNTGELFF. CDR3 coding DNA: TGTGCCAGCATTTGGACTAGCGTTAACACCGGGGAGCTGTTTTTT.

The DNA of the CDR3 is TGCAGTGGTGCCCGCGACAGTTCGGACACTGAAGCTTTCTTT. Amino acids: CSGARDSSDTEAFF. The rearrangement joins TRBV20-1 to TRBJ1-1; D is possibly TRBD1 (5 bases). Per germline, CDR1 DFQATT and CDR2 SNEGSKA (reference sequence). This CDR3 has 14 residues. The V end lost 7 bases, the J end lost 3 bases, and 18 bases lay between the germline ends.

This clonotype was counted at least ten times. The CDR3 bases are TGTGCCAGCAGTTACCTCCTCCATTACGAGCAGTACTTC. It is translated as CASSYLLHYEQYF. The chain uses TRBV6-6 and TRBJ2-7; D is ambiguous. The CDR3 consists of 13 residues. From germline, CDR1 is MNHNY and CDR2 SVGAGI (reference sequence). The V end lost 2 bases, the J end lost 4 bases, and 9 bases lay between the germline ends.

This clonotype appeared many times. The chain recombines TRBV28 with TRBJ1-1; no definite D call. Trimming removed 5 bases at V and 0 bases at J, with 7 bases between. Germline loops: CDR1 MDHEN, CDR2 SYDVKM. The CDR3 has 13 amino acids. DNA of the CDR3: TGTGCCAGCAGTGCTCCGCTGAACACTGAAGCTTTCTTT. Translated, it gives CASSAPLNTEAFF.

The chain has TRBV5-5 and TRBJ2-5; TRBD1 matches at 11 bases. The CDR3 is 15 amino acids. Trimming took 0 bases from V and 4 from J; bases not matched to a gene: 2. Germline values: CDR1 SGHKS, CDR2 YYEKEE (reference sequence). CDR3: CASSLGTGGRETQYF. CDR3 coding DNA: TGTGCCAGCAGCTTGGGGACAGGGGGCCGAGAGACCCAGTACTTC.

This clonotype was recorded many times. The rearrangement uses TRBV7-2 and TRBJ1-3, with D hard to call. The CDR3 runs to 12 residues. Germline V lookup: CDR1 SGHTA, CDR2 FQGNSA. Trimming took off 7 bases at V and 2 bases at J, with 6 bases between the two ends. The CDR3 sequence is CASTRPGNTIYF. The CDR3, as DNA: TGTGCCAGCACCCGCCCTGGAAACACCATATATTTT. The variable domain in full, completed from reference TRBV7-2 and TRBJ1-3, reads GAGVSQSPSNKVTEKGKDVELRCDPISGHTALYWYRQSLGQGLEFLIYFQGNSAPDKSGLPSDRFSAERTGGSVSTLTIQRTQQEDSAVYLCASTRPGNTIYFGEGSWLTVV.

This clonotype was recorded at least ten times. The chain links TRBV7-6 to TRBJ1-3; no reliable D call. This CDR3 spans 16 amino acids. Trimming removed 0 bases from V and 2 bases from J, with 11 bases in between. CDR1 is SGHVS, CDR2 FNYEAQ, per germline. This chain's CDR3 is CASSLASLAAGNTIYF. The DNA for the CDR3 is TGTGCCAGCAGCTTAGCGTCGTTGGCAGCTGGAAACACCATATATTTT.

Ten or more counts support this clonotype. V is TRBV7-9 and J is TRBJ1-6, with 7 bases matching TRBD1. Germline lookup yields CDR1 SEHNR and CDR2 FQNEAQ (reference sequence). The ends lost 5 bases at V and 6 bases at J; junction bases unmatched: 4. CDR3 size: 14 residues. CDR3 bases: TGTGCCAGCAGCCAAGGACAGGCTAATTCACCCCTCCACTTT. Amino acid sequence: CASSQGQANSPLHF.

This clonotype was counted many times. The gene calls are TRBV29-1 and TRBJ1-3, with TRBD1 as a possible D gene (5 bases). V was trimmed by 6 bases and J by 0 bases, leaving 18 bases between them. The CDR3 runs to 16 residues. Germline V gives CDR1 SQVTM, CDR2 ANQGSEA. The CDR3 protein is CSVETGHPNSGNTIYF. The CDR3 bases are TGCAGCGTCGAAACAGGCCATCCCAACTCTGGAAACACCATATATTTT.

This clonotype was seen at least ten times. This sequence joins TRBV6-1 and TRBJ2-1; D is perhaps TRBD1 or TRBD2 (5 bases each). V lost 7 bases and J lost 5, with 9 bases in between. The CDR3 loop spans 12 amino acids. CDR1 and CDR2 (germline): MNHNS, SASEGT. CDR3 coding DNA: TGTGCCAGCACGGGGCTCCACAATGAGCAGTTCTTC. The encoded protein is CASTGLHNEQFF.

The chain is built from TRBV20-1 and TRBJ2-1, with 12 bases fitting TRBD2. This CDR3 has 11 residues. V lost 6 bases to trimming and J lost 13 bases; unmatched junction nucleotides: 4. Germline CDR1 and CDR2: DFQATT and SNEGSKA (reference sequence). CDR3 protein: CSARLAGDQFF. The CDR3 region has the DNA TGCAGTGCCAGACTAGCGGGGGATCAGTTCTTC.

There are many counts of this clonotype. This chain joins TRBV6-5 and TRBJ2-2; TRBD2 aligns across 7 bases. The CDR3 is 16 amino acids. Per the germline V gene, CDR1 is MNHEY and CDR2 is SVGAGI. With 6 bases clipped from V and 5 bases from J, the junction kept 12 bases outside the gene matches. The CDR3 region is CASRSSWDYITGELFF. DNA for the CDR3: TGTGCCAGCAGGTCATCTTGGGACTACATAACCGGGGAGCTGTTTTTT.

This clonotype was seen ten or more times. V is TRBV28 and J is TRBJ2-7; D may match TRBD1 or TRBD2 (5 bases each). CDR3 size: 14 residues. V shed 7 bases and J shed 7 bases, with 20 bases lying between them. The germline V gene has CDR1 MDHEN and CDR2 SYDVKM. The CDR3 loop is CASTGPLLLGEQYF. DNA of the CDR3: TGTGCCAGCACGGGACCGCTGCTGTTGGGTGAGCAGTACTTC.

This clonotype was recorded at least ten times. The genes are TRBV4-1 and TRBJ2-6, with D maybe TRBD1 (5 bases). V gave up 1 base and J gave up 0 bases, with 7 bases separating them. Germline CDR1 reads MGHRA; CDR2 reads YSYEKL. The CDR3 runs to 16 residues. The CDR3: CASSQGQSSGANVLTF. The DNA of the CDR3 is TGCGCCAGCAGCCAAGGACAGTCCTCTGGGGCCAACGTCCTGACTTTC.

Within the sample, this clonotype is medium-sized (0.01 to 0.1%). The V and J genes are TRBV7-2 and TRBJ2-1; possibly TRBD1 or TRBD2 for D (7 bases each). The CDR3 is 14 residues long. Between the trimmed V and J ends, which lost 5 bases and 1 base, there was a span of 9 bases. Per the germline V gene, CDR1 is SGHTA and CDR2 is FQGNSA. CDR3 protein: CASSQGGSYNEQFF. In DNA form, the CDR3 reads TGTGCCAGCAGCCAGGGGGGGTCCTACAATGAGCAGTTCTTC.

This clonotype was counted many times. Here the CDR3 reads CSARDQAGGLDDYTF. The CDR3 DNA reads as TGCAGTGCTAGAGATCAGGCAGGGGGATTAGATGACTACACCTTC. The rearrangement links TRBV20-1 to TRBJ1-2; TRBD1 matches 7 bases. V gave up 0 bases and J gave up 10 bases; unmatched junction bases: 14. The germline V gene has CDR1 DFQATT and CDR2 SNEGSKA (reference sequence). This CDR3 is 15 amino acids long.

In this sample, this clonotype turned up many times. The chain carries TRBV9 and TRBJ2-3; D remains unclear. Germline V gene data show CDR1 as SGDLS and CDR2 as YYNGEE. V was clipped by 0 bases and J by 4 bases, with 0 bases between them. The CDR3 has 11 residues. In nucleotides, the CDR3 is TGTGCCAGCAGCGTAGCAGATACGCAGTATTTT. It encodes CASSVADTQYF.

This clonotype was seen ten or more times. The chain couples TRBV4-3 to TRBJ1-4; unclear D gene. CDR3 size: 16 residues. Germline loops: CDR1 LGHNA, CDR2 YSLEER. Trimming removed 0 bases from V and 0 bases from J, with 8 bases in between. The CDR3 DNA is TGCGCCAGCAGCCAAGATTTGGGAACAACTAATGAAAAACTGTTTTTT. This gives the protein CASSQDLGTTNEKLFF.

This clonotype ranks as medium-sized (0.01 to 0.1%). The CDR3 is CASRTKRETTDTQYF. The CDR3 bases are TGTGCCAGCAGGACTAAGCGGGAGACCACAGATACGCAGTATTTT. The gene calls are TRBV28 and TRBJ2-3; 8 nucleotides line up with TRBD2. Looked up from germline, CDR1 is MDHEN and CDR2 is SYDVKM. Unmatched junction bases numbered 7, after V lost 6 bases and J lost 2 bases. The CDR3 spans 15 residues.

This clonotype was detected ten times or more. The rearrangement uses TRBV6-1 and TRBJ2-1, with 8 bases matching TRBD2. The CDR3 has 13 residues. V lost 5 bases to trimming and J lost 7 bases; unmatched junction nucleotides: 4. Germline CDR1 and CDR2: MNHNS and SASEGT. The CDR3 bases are TGTGCCAGCAGTAACGGGAGGGCTAATGAGCAGTTCTTC. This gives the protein CASSNGRANEQFF.

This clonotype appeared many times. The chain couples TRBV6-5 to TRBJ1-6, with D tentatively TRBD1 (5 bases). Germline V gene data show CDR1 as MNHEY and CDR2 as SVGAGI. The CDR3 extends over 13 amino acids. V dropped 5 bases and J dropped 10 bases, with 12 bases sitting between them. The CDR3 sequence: CASSEKGSSPLHF. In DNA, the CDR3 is TGTGCCAGCAGTGAAAAGGGGAGCTCACCCCTCCACTTT.

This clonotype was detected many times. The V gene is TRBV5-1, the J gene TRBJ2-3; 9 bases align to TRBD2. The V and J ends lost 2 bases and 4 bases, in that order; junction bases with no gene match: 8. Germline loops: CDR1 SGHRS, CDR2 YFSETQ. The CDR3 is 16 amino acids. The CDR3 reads CASSLAPSGIADTQYF. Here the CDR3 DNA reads TGCGCCAGCAGCTTAGCACCTAGCGGGATTGCAGATACGCAGTATTTT.

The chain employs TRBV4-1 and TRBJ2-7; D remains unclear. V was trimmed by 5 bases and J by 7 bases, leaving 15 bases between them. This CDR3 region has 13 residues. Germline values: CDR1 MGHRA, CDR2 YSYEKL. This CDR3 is CASSLVWLREQYF. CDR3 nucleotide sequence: TGCGCCAGCAGCTTGGTGTGGCTTAGGGAGCAGTACTTC.

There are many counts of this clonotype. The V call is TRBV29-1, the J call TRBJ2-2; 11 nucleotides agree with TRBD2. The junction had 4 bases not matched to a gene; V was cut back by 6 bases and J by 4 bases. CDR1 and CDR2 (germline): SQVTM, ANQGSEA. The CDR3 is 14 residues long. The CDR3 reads CSVGTSGGTGELFF. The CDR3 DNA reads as TGCAGCGTAGGGACTAGCGGAGGCACCGGGGAGCTGTTTTTT.

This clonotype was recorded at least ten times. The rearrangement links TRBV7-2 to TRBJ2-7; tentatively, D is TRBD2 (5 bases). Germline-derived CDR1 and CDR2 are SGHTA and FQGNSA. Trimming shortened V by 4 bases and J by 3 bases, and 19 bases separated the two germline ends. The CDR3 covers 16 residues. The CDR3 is CASSSLSGMGFYEQYF. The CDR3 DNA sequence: TGTGCCAGCAGCTCCCTTTCCGGGATGGGGTTCTACGAGCAGTACTTC.

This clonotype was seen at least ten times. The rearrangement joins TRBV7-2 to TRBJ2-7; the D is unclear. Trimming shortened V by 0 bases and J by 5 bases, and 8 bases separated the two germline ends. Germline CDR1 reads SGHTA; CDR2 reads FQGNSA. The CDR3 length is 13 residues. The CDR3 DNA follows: TGTGCCAGCAGCTTAGCGCTTTTGAACGAGCAGTACTTC. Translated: CASSLALLNEQYF. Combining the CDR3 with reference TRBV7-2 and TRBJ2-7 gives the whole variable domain GAGVSQSPSNKVTEKGKDVELRCDPISGHTALYWYRQSLGQGLEFLIYFQGNSAPDKSGLPSDRFSAERTGGSVSTLTIQRTQQEDSAVYLCASSLALLNEQYFGPGTRLTVT.

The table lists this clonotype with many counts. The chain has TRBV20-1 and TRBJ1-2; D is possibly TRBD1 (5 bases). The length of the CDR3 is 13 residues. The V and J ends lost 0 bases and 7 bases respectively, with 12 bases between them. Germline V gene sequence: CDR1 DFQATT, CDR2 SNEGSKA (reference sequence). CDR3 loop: CSARDPRAGGYTF. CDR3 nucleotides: TGCAGTGCTAGAGATCCCAGGGCCGGTGGCTACACCTTC.